This TCR beta chain was captured in a study of blood T cell repertoires in COVID-19. The data were produced by immunoSEQ multiplex PCR, yet TCRdb's version contains in-frame clones alone and is incomplete. The sample has around 450,000 clones, 90% seen once. Only a few counts were recorded for this clone. The sample comprised PBMCs or T cells enriched from blood (not recorded which). This receptor was identified in a man aged 18 to 29 who had recovered from COVID-19.

The CDR3, as DNA: TGTGCCAGCTCAGTAACCCAGGGGGTTGGAGGCAACTATGGCTACACCTTC. Its translation: CASSVTQGVGGNYGYTF. The V gene is TRBV18, the J gene TRBJ1-2; 7 positions match TRBD1. Trimming cost V 5 bases and J 2 bases; bases outside gene matches: 14. The CDR3 spans 17 residues. Germline V gene data show CDR1 as KGHSH and CDR2 as LQKENI.